This T cell receptor beta chain was recorded in a study of blood T cell repertoires in COVID-19. Across the study: Samples of COVID-19 (acute and convalescent) were obtained from the United States, Italy and Spain. PBMCs, B-cell-depleted T cells, or T cells provided the cDNA or gDNA that made up the material.

Here immunoSEQ multiplex PCR was the method, and the copy in TCRdb shows in-frame clones only, minus some. The data hold about 40,000 clones, with about 86% observed a single time. Trimming cost V 1 base and J 4 bases; bases outside gene matches: 7. In germline, CDR1 is MNHNS, CDR2 SASEGT. This CDR3 spans 15 amino acids. The sample was peripheral blood. The V call is TRBV6-1, the J call TRBJ2-7; 7 nucleotides line up with TRBD1. This TCR derives from a woman aged 55-69 years with acute or convalescent COVID-19. CDR3 coding DNA: TGTGCCAGCAGTGAAGAACACGGACAGGTTTACGAGCAGTACTTC. It translates to CASSEEHGQVYEQYF.